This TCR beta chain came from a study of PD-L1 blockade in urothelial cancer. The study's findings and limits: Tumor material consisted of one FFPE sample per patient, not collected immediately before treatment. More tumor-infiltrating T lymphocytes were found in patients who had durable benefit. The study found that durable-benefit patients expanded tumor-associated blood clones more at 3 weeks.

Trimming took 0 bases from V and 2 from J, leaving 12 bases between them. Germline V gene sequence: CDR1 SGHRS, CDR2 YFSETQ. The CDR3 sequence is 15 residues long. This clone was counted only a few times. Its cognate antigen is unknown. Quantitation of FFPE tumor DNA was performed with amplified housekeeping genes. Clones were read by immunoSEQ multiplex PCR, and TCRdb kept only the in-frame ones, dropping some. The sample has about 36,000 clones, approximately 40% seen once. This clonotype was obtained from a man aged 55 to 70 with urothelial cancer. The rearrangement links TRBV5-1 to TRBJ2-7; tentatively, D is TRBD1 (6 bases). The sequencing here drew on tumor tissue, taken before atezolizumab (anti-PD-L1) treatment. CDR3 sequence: CASSLGNRVAYEQYF. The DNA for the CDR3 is TGCGCCAGCAGCTTGGGTAACAGGGTAGCCTACGAGCAGTACTTC.